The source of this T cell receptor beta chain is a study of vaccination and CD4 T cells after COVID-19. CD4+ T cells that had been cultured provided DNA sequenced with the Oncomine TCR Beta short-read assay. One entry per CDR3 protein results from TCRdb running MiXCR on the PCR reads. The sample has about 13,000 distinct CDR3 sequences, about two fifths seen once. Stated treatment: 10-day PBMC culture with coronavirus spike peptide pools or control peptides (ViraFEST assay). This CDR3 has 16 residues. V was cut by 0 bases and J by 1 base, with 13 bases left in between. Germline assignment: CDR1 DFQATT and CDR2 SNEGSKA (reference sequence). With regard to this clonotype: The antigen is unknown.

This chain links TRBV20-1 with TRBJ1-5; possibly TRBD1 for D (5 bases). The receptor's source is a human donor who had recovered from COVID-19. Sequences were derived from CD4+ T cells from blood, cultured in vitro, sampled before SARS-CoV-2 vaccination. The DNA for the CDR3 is TGCAGTGCTAGAGATCTGCGGGGGGAGAGCAATCAGCCCCAGCATTTT. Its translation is CSARDLRGESNQPQHF.